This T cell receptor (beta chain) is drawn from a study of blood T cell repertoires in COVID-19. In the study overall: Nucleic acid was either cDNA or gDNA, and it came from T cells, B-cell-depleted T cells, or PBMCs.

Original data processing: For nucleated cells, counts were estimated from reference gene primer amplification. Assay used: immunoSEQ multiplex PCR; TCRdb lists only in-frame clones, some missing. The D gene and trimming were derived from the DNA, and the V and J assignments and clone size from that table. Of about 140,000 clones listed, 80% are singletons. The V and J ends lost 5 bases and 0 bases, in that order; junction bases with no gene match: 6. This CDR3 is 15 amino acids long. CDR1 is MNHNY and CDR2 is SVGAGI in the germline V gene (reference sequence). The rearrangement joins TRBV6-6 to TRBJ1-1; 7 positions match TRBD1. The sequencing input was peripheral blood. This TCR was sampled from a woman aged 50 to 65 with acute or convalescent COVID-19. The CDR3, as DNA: TGTGCCAGCAGTGACCAGGGACAGATGAACACTGAAGCTTTCTTT. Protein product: CASSDQGQMNTEAFF.